A selection of T cell receptor beta chains follows, all from one sample in a study of blood T cell repertoires in COVID-19. Using immunoSEQ multiplex PCR, the repertoire was profiled, and TCRdb retains in-frame clones only, with some absent. Found here are approximately 290,000 clones, 85% to 90% of them singletons; the top ten hold 11%. The sample consisted of peripheral blood. These receptors all come from a woman aged 30 to 39 with COVID-19, enrolled during active disease. Each CDR3 is given with its conserved first and last residue. D genes are given only for firm matches. Size is omitted from some rows. Given values are once, few, many or a class for expanded clones.

abundance,v_gene,j_gene,d_gene,len,CDR3aa,CDR3nt
.,TRBV5-4,TRBJ1-3,.,14,CASSLRGTGNTIYF,TGTGCCAGCAGCTTAAGGGGCACTGGAAACACCATATATTTT
.,TRBV28,TRBJ2-3,.,13,CASRWQGTDTQYF,TGTGCCAGCAGATGGCAGGGGACAGATACGCAGTATTTT
.,TRBV24-1,TRBJ2-3,.,15,CATSDYSPGTDTQYF,TGTGCCACCAGTGATTACTCTCCCGGCACAGATACGCAGTATTTT
.,TRBV12-5,TRBJ2-1,TRBD1,13,CASGWDRGLEQFF,TGTGCTAGTGGTTGGGACAGGGGTCTCGAGCAGTTCTTC
.,TRBV6-2/TRBV6-3,TRBJ1-5,.,17,CASSHHPRVGPRQPQHF,TGTGCCAGCAGTCACCATCCGCGGGTTGGGCCTCGACAGCCCCAGCATTTT
.,TRBV18,TRBJ1-2,TRBD1,17,CASSPPGRGLGVYGYTF,TGTGCCAGCTCACCACCAGGAAGGGGGCTCGGCGTCTATGGCTACACCTTC
once,TRBV15,TRBJ2-5,TRBD2,18,CATSRTGTSGGAFETQYF,TGTGCCACCAGCAGAACCGGGACTAGCGGGGGGGCCTTTGAGACCCAGTACTTC
.,TRBV25-1,TRBJ1-2,.,12,CASTTASHGYTF,TGTGCCAGCACGACTGCCTCCCATGGCTACACCTTC
.,TRBV6-6,TRBJ2-1,TRBD2,16,CASSYSRTSGPNEQFF,TGTGCCAGCAGCTACTCCCGGACTAGCGGACCCAATGAGCAGTTCTTC
.,TRBV12-3/TRBV12-4,TRBJ1-1,.,12,CASRLTRGEAFF,TGTGCCAGCAGGCTGACCCGGGGTGAAGCTTTCTTT
once,TRBV29-1,TRBJ1-2,TRBD1,14,CSAGDREGVDGYTF,TGCAGCGCGGGGGACAGGGAAGGGGTAGATGGCTACACCTTC
.,TRBV27,TRBJ1-2,.,13,CASSRQHTYGYTF,TGTGCCAGCAGCCGACAGCACACTTATGGCTACACCTTC
.,TRBV5-1,TRBJ1-4,TRBD1,15,CASSRWTGVGEKLFF,TGCGCCAGCAGCAGATGGACAGGGGTCGGGGAAAAACTGTTTTTT
.,TRBV6-5,TRBJ1-5,.,14,CASSLGGRFGSQHF,TGTGCCAGCAGTTTGGGGGGTAGGTTTGGGTCCCAGCATTTT